This note documents a single TCR beta chain sequence. Under the authors' procedure: Nucleated cell counts were estimated from reference gene primer amplification. The method was immunoSEQ multiplex PCR; TCRdb's version includes in-frame clones alone and lacks a portion of them. D and trimming were read from the DNA, whereas the V and J calls and clone size are those reported in that table. The table shows under 200,000 clones, with about 88% occurring only once. This record comes from a study of blood T cell repertoires in COVID-19. Across the whole study: The samples span acute and convalescent COVID-19 from the United States, Italy and Spain. Sample material is recorded as cDNA or gDNA derived from T cells, B-cell-depleted T cells, or PBMCs.

The V end lost 5 bases, the J end lost 9 bases, and 11 bases lay between the germline ends. This CDR3 comprises 12 residues. Per germline, CDR1 MNHEY and CDR2 SVGEGT. The chain links TRBV6-2 or TRBV6-3 to TRBJ2-1; perhaps TRBD2 as D (6 bases). The receptor was derived from an elderly woman in a cohort sampled during active or convalescent COVID-19. The specimen sequenced was peripheral blood. The chain's CDR3 is CASSNGGVEQFF. For the CDR3, the DNA is TGTGCCAGCAGTAACGGAGGGGTTGAGCAGTTCTTC.